Described below is a single T cell receptor (beta chain) sequence and its context. Its matching antigen is unknown. V lost 4 bases to trimming and J lost 1 base; unmatched junction nucleotides: 10. The CDR3 consists of 16 residues. CDR1 MNHNS and CDR2 SASEGT come from the germline V gene. These data belong to a study of cytomegalovirus exposure and HLA in healthy donors. Both 60 Vbeta primers and 13 Jbeta primers went into the PCR. Sequenced by immunoSEQ multiplex PCR; TCRdb stores in-frame clones only, minus some. This table holds roughly 120,000 clones, around three quarters found once. Findings and limits, study-wide: Testing in vitro showed a few CMV-associated chains specific for CMV antigens. Researchers reported in a later analysis that a missense DCLRE1C variant was tied to TCR beta V- and J-gene trimming. Within a later analysis, the majority of CMV-associated TCR beta chains appeared HLA-restricted. Sequencing depth roughly uniform across donors was assumed in presence/absence analyses.

The specimen was PBMCs. The sequence came from an older woman in good health and CMV-seropositive. The rearrangement uses TRBV6-1 and TRBJ2-7; 7 bases align to TRBD1. The CDR3 reads CASSVHGTEDSYEQYF. CDR3 DNA: TGTGCCAGCAGTGTACACGGGACAGAGGATTCCTACGAGCAGTACTTC.